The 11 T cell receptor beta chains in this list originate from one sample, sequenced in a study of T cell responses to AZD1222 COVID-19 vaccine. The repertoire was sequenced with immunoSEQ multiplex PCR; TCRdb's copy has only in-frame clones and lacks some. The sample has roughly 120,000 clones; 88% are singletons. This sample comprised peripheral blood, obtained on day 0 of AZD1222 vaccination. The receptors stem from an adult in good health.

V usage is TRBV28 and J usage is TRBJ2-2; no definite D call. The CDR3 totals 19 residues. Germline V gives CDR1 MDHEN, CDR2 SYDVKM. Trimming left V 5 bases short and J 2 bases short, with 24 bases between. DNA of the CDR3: TGTGCCAGCAGTCCCCTGCGGCTTTTGGGTATAGGAAACACCGGGGAGCTGTTTTTT. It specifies CASSPLRLLGIGNTGELFF. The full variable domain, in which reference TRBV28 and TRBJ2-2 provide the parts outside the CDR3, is DVKVTQSSRYLVKRTGEKVFLECVQDMDHENMFWYRQDPGLGLRLIYFSYDVKMKEKGDIPEGYSVSREKKERFSLILESASTNQTSMYLCASSPLRLLGIGNTGELFFGEGSRLTVL.

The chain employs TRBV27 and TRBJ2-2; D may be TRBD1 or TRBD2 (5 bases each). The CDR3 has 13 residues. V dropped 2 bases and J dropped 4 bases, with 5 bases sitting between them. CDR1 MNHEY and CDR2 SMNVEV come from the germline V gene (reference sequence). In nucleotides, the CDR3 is TGTGCCAGCAGTTTAGGGGGCACCGGGGAGCTGTTTTTT. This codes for CASSLGGTGELFF.

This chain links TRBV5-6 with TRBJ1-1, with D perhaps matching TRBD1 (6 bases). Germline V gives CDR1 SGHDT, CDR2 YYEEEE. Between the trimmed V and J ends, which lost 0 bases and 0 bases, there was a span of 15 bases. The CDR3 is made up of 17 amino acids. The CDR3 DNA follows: TGTGCCAGCAGCTTGGGGTGGGGGCAGGGGATGAACACTGAAGCTTTCTTT. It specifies CASSLGWGQGMNTEAFF.

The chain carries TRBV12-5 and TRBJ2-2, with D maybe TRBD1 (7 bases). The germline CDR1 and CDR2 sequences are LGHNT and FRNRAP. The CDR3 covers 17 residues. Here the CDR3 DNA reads TGTGTAACGAATCGGGCAGGGGGGATTTCGAACACCGGGGAGCTGTTTTTT. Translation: CVTNRAGGISNTGELFF.

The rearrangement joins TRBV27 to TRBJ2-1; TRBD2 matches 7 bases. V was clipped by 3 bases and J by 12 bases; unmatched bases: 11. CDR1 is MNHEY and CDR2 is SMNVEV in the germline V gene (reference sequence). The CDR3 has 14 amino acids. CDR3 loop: CASSFGGELHRQFF. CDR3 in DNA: TGTGCCAGCAGTTTTGGGGGGGAATTACATCGGCAGTTCTTC.

In DNA, the CDR3 is TGTGCCAGCCTCACAGGGGGTGATGAGCAGTTCTTC. Residues: CASLTGGDEQFF. This sequence joins TRBV25-1 and TRBJ2-1; 8 bases agree with TRBD1. CDR3 length: 12 amino acids. V was clipped by 8 bases and J by 8 bases; unmatched bases: 5. Germline V CDR1 and CDR2: MGHDK, SYGVNS.

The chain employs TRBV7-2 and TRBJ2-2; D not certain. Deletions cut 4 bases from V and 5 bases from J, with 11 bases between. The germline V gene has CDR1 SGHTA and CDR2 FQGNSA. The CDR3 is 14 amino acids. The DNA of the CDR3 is TGTGCCAGCAGCTGGGCCACAGTTACCGGGGAGCTGTTTTTT. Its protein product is CASSWATVTGELFF.

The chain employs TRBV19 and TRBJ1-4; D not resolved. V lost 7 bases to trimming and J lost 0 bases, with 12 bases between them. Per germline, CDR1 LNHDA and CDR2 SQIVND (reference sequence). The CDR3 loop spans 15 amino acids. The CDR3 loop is CASTMGDATNEKLFF. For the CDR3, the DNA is TGTGCCAGTACTATGGGAGATGCAACTAATGAAAAACTGTTTTTT.

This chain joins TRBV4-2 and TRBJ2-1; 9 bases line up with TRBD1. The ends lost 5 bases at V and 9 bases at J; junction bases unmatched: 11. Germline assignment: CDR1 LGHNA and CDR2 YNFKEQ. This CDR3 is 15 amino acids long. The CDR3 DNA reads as TGTGCCAGCAGCGAAGCCGGGACAGGGTCTCGTGAGCAGTTCTTC. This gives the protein CASSEAGTGSREQFF.

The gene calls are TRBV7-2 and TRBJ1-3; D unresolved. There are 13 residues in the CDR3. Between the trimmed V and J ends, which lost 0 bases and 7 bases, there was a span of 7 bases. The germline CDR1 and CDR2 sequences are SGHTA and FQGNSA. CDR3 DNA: TGTGCCAGCAGCTTAGCCGATTGGAACACCATATATTTT. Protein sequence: CASSLADWNTIYF. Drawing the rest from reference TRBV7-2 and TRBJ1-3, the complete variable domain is GAGVSQSPSNKVTEKGKDVELRCDPISGHTALYWYRQSLGQGLEFLIYFQGNSAPDKSGLPSDRFSAERTGGSVSTLTIQRTQQEDSAVYLCASSLADWNTIYFGEGSWLTVV.

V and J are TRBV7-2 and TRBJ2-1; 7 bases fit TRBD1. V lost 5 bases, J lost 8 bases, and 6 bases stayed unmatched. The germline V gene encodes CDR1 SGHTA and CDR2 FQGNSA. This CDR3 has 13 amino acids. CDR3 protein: CASSADRFDEQFF. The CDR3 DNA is TGTGCCAGCAGCGCGGACAGGTTCGATGAGCAGTTCTTC. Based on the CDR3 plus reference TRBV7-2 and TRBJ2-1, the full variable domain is GAGVSQSPSNKVTEKGKDVELRCDPISGHTALYWYRQSLGQGLEFLIYFQGNSAPDKSGLPSDRFSAERTGGSVSTLTIQRTQQEDSAVYLCASSADRFDEQFFGPGTRLTVL.